These 21 T cell receptor beta chains came from one sample sequenced in a study of blood T cell repertoires in COVID-19. Some clones are missing from TCRdb's copy, which holds only in-frame ones; the method was immunoSEQ multiplex PCR. The sample contains around 230,000 clones, over 65% of which appear only once. The sample comprised peripheral blood. The receptor source for this set is a woman in her seventies with active or convalescent COVID-19.

This chain joins TRBV4-1 and TRBJ2-6; 9 bases fit TRBD1. J gave up 1 base and V 0 bases, and 10 bases lay outside the gene matches. The germline gives CDR1 MGHRA, CDR2 YSYEKL. The CDR3 is made up of 20 amino acids. The CDR3 DNA reads TGCGCCAGCAGCCAAGATCGGGGGGACAGGGCCCGATCTGGGGCCAACGTCCTGACTTTC. Translating gives CASSQDRGDRARSGANVLTF.

V gene TRBV5-1 combines with J gene TRBJ2-2, with TRBD1 identical over 9 bases. After removal of 9 bases from V and 2 bases from J, the junction contained 8 bases not matched to a gene. This CDR3 is 15 amino acids long. The germline V gene has CDR1 SGHRS and CDR2 YFSETQ. The CDR3 here is CATKAGQGNTGELFF. The CDR3 DNA reads TGCGCCACAAAGGCGGGACAGGGAAACACCGGGGAGCTGTTTTTT.

The chain employs TRBV6-5 and TRBJ1-1; a weak D match, TRBD1 (6 bases). The germline V gene has CDR1 MNHEY and CDR2 SVGAGI. CDR3 length: 12 residues. V dropped 5 bases and J dropped 8 bases, with 12 bases sitting between them. CDR3 nucleotides: TGTGCCAGCAGTATCACAGGGCTGGAAGCTTTCTTT. Its protein is CASSITGLEAFF.

In this sample, this clone turned up once. The chain recombines TRBV5-1 with TRBJ2-7, with D maybe TRBD1 (8 bases). The CDR3 is made up of 15 amino acids. Trimming removed 0 bases from V and 5 bases from J, with 15 bases in between. CDR1 and CDR2 from the germline V gene are SGHRS and YFSETQ. CDR3 in DNA: TGCGCCAGCAGCTTGGTCGAACAGGGGGGGCACGAGCAGTACTTC. Its translation: CASSLVEQGGHEQYF.

The chain combines TRBV9 with TRBJ1-2, with D unclear. The germline V gene has CDR1 SGDLS and CDR2 YYNGEE. Deletions cut 0 bases from V and 4 bases from J, with 13 bases between. This CDR3 has 15 residues. This chain's CDR3 is CASSVEYGGAYGYTF. CDR3 nucleotides: TGTGCCAGCAGCGTAGAGTACGGCGGCGCCTATGGCTACACCTTC.

This rearrangement joins TRBV5-5 to TRBJ2-7; the match to TRBD1 covers 7 bases. The CDR3 sequence is 15 residues long. Germline CDR1 reads SGHKS; CDR2 reads YYEKEE (reference sequence). Germline trimming cut 6 bases from V and 0 bases from J; bases unmatched to any gene: 9. The CDR3 reads CASTPLGQSSYEQYF. The CDR3 region has the DNA TGTGCCAGCACCCCATTGGGACAGAGCTCCTACGAGCAGTACTTC.

The chain uses TRBV7-9 and TRBJ2-1; TRBD1 aligns across 7 bases. V shed 3 bases and J 5 bases; nucleotides not matched to a gene: 1. There are 13 residues in the CDR3. Per the germline V gene, CDR1 is SEHNR and CDR2 is FQNEAQ (reference sequence). The CDR3 DNA reads as TGTGCCAGCAGCTTGGGACAGAACAATGAGCAGTTCTTC. It specifies CASSLGQNNEQFF.

This sequence joins TRBV7-2 and TRBJ2-1, with 9 nucleotides matching TRBD2. This CDR3 has 16 residues. CDR1 and CDR2 (germline): SGHTA, FQGNSA. Germline trimming cut 5 bases from V and 0 bases from J; bases unmatched to any gene: 5. The CDR3 region has the DNA TGTGCCAGCAGCATCCATAGCGGGAGCTCCTACAATGAGCAGTTCTTC. This translates into CASSIHSGSSYNEQFF.

The rearrangement joins TRBV19 to TRBJ1-2, with 10 positions matching TRBD1. Germline CDR1 is LNHDA and CDR2 is SQIVND (reference sequence). Trimming at V came to 4 bases and at J to 4 bases, leaving 3 bases not matched to a gene. This CDR3 is built from 14 residues. CDR3 bases: TGTGCCAGTAGTACGGACAGGGGGAGCTATGGCTACACCTTC. This codes for CASSTDRGSYGYTF. The full variable domain, with the rest looked up from reference TRBV19 and TRBJ1-2, is DGGITQSPKYLFRKEGQNVTLSCEQNLNHDAMYWYRQDPGQGLRLIYYSQIVNDFQKGDIAEGYSVSREKKESFPLTVTSAQKNPTAFYLCASSTDRGSYGYTFGSGTRLTVV.

The CDR3 is CASSPSRAGGPNHEQFF. The CDR3 DNA reads TGTGCCAGCTCACCAAGCAGGGCGGGGGGGCCTAACCATGAGCAGTTCTTC. This chain connects TRBV18 to TRBJ2-1; 9 nucleotides agree with TRBD2. CDR3 length: 17 residues. CDR1 is KGHSH, CDR2 LQKENI, per germline. The J segment lost 8 bases and the V segment lost 2 bases, leaving 13 bases of the junction unmatched. The entire variable domain, with the rest obtained from reference TRBV18 and TRBJ2-1, is as follows: NAGVMQNPRHLVRRRGQEARLRCSPMKGHSHVYWYRQLPEEGLKFMVYLQKENIIDESGMPKERFSAEFPKEGPSILRIQQVVRGDSAAYFCASSPSRAGGPNHEQFFGPGTRLTVL.

This clone has only one observation. The gene calls are TRBV28 and TRBJ2-6; a weak D match, TRBD1 (5 bases). Trimming removed 8 bases at V and 0 bases at J, with 29 bases between. The CDR3 runs to 21 residues. Germline V gene lookup returns CDR1 MDHEN and CDR2 SYDVKM. The CDR3 sequence: CASREPGAQRPFTSGANVLTF. CDR3 nucleotide sequence: TGTGCCAGCCGAGAGCCTGGGGCCCAGAGGCCCTTCACCTCTGGGGCCAACGTCCTGACTTTC.

The chain links TRBV5-4 to TRBJ1-2; TRBD1 aligns across 9 bases. The junction had 9 bases not matched to a gene; V was cut back by 4 bases and J by 5 bases. The germline V gene encodes CDR1 SGHNT and CDR2 YYREEE (reference sequence). This CDR3 spans 15 amino acids. CDR3: CASSGGTGIEYGYTF. The CDR3 DNA follows: TGTGCCAGCAGCGGCGGGACAGGGATCGAATATGGCTACACCTTC. The complete variable domain, with remaining parts taken from reference TRBV5-4 and TRBJ1-2, reads ETGVTQSPTHLIKTRGQQVTLRCSSQSGHNTVSWYQQALGQGPQFIFQYYREEENGRGNFPPRFSGLQFPNYSSELNVNALELDDSALYLCASSGGTGIEYGYTFGSGTRLTVV.

CDR3 sequence reads: CASSDGSPNRGANEKLFF. CDR3 coding DNA: TGTGCCAGCAGCGATGGGTCCCCTAACAGGGGAGCTAATGAAAAACTGTTTTTT. This chain links TRBV28 with TRBJ1-4; 7 positions match TRBD1. The V gene's germline CDR1 is MDHEN and CDR2 SYDVKM. With 6 bases clipped from V and 3 bases from J, the junction kept 16 bases outside the gene matches. The CDR3 runs 18 residues.

The chain has TRBV28 and TRBJ2-1; 7 nucleotides align to TRBD2. Germline V lookup: CDR1 MDHEN, CDR2 SYDVKM. V was pared by 5 bases and J by 0 bases, with 4 bases of the junction left unmatched. The CDR3 runs to 15 residues. CDR3 protein: CASSGERGSYNEQFF. Here the CDR3 DNA reads TGTGCCAGCAGTGGGGAGCGGGGCTCCTACAATGAGCAGTTCTTC.

CDR3 loop: CASRQDNSPLHF. The CDR3 coding sequence is TGCGCCAGCAGACAGGATAATTCACCCCTCCACTTT. The chain is built from TRBV5-1 and TRBJ1-6; maybe TRBD1 (5 bases). This CDR3 has 12 residues. The V gene's germline CDR1 is SGHRS and CDR2 YFSETQ. Between the trimmed V and J ends, which lost 5 bases and 5 bases, there was a span of 5 bases.

The chain uses TRBV5-1 and TRBJ2-4; 9 bases map to TRBD1. This CDR3 is 16 amino acids long. CDR1 is SGHRS and CDR2 is YFSETQ in the germline V gene. The V segment lost 4 bases and the J segment 6 bases; nucleotides outside the gene matches: 11. The CDR3 bases are TGCGCCAGCAGCGAACCGGGACAGGGTCGAGGAAACATTCAGTACTTC. Translating gives CASSEPGQGRGNIQYF.

This chain links TRBV19 with TRBJ1-5; D is possibly TRBD1 (5 bases). Germline CDR1 reads LNHDA; CDR2 reads SQIVND (reference sequence). The CDR3 contains 15 residues. V shed 2 bases and J shed 2 bases, with 10 bases lying between them. The CDR3 reads CASSIRTRGNQPQHF. DNA for the CDR3: TGTGCCAGTAGTATAAGGACCAGGGGCAATCAGCCCCAGCATTTT.

The chain combines TRBV7-2 with TRBJ1-1; a weak D match, TRBD1 (6 bases). The CDR3 consists of 16 residues. CDR1 is SGHTA and CDR2 is FQGNSA in the germline V gene. V was cut by 2 bases and J by 0 bases, with 13 bases left in between. The CDR3 loop reads CASSLFGPGVNTEAFF. CDR3 DNA: TGTGCCAGCAGCTTATTTGGTCCAGGGGTGAACACTGAAGCTTTCTTT.

The chain joins TRBV7-2 to TRBJ1-2; D unresolved. Germline CDR1 is SGHTA and CDR2 is FQGNSA. CDR3 length: 14 residues. The V end was cut by 4 bases, the J end by 0 bases, with 9 bases between. The CDR3 is CASSSRRTNYGYTF. The CDR3 DNA sequence: TGTGCCAGCAGCTCCAGGCGTACTAACTATGGCTACACCTTC. The full variable domain, in which reference TRBV7-2 and TRBJ1-2 provide the parts outside the CDR3, is GAGVSQSPSNKVTEKGKDVELRCDPISGHTALYWYRQSLGQGLEFLIYFQGNSAPDKSGLPSDRFSAERTGGSVSTLTIQRTQQEDSAVYLCASSSRRTNYGYTFGSGTRLTVV.

Written as DNA, the CDR3 is TGTGCCAGTAGTCGAACGGGGTTGAGGGATGGGTACAATGAGCAGTTCTTC. Its translation: CASSRTGLRDGYNEQFF. The genes are TRBV19 and TRBJ2-1; D may be TRBD2 (5 bases). The CDR3 has 17 amino acids. Trimming left V 5 bases short and J 4 bases short, with 21 bases between. Per germline, CDR1 LNHDA and CDR2 SQIVND (reference sequence).

The J gene is TRBJ2-6, the V gene TRBV5-1; D ambiguous. CDR1 SGHRS and CDR2 YFSETQ come from the germline V gene. V lost 4 bases and J lost 0, with 8 bases in between. This CDR3 has 15 amino acids. The CDR3 DNA sequence: TGCGCCAGCAGCACGACAAACTCTGGGGCCAACGTCCTGACTTTC. Its translation is CASSTTNSGANVLTF.